There are many counts of the clone carrying this T cell receptor (beta chain). The target antigen is unknown. These data come from a study of regulatory T cells in long-lasting Graves disease. Germline V gene data show CDR1 as SEHNR and CDR2 as FQNEAQ (reference sequence). The length of the CDR3 is 15 residues. V was shortened by 5 bases and J by 6 bases, with 20 bases between the two germline ends. Study-level findings and limits: Newly diagnosed patients had higher TCR diversity than persistent Graves' patients did.

Sequencing libraries for TCR beta were prepared with iRepertoire HTBI primers and Arm-PCR of CDR3 regions. TCRdb re-derived calls from the multiplex PCR reads in MiXCR, one entry per CDR3 protein. The sample has 350,000 to 450,000 distinct CDR3 sequences; about 10% are singletons. The time point is: newly diagnosed GD, antithyroid drugs for less than 3 months. Researchers made the TCR library from RNA that was extracted from PBMCs. Patients were from an endocrinology department in Xi'an, China. Separately, the same data were catalogued under a study of T cells in Graves' hyperthyroidism and ophthalmopathy. As that report states: The TCR CDR3 first-round RT-PCR relied on the HTBI primer set.

The starting material was peripheral blood mononuclear cells (PBMCs), obtained at new diagnosis, from a patient treated with antithyroid drugs. The rearrangement joins TRBV7-9 to TRBJ2-7; D might be TRBD2 (6 bases). The source is a woman aged 18-30 years with Graves disease. CDR3 nucleotide sequence: TGTGCCAGCAGCACCCGGACGGAGGGAGGCTGCGAGCAGTACTTC. This encodes CASSTRTEGGCEQYF.